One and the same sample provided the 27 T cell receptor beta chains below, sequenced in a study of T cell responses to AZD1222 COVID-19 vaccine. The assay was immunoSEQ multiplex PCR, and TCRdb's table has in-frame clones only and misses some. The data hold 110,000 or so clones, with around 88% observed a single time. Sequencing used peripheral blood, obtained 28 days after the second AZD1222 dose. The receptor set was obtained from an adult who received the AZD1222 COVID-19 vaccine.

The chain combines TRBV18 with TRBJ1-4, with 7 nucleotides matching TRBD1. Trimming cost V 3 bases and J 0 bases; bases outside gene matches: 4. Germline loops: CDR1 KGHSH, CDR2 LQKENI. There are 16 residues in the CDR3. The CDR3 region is CASSPRGLATNEKLFF. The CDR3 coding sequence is TGTGCCAGCTCACCTAGGGGGCTGGCAACTAATGAAAAACTGTTTTTT. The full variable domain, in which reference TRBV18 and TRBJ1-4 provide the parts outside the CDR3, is NAGVMQNPRHLVRRRGQEARLRCSPMKGHSHVYWYRQLPEEGLKFMVYLQKENIIDESGMPKERFSAEFPKEGPSILRIQQVVRGDSAAYFCASSPRGLATNEKLFFGSGTQLSVL.

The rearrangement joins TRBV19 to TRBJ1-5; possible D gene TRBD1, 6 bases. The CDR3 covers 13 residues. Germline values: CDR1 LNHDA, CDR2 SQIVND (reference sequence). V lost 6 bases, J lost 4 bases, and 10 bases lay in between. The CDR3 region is CASRMQGNQPQHF. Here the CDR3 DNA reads TGTGCCAGTAGGATGCAGGGGAATCAGCCCCAGCATTTT.

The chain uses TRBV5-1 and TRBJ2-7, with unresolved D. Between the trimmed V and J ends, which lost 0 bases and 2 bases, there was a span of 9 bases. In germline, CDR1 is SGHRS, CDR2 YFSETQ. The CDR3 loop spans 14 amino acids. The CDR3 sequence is CASSLASQTYEQYF. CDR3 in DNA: TGCGCCAGCAGCTTGGCCAGTCAAACCTACGAGCAGTACTTC.

CDR3 region: CASSDSSGGGELFF. The CDR3 DNA follows: TGTGCCAGCAGTGACTCTTCGGGAGGAGGGGAGCTGTTTTTT. The rearrangement joins TRBV6-4 to TRBJ2-2, with 7 nucleotides matching TRBD2. This CDR3 has 14 amino acids. The V segment lost 0 bases and the J segment 8 bases; nucleotides outside the gene matches: 3. CDR1 is MRHNA and CDR2 is SNTAGT in the germline V gene.

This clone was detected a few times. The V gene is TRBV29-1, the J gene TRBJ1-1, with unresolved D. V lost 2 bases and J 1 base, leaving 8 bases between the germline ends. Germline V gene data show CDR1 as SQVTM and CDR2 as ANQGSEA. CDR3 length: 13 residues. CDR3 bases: TGCAGCGTTGAATGGGTGTCGAACACTGAAGCTTTCTTT. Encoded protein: CSVEWVSNTEAFF.

CDR3 nucleotides: TGTGCCAGCAGTGAAGGGTCCAACACCGGGGAGCTGTTTTTT. Residues: CASSEGSNTGELFF. The V call is TRBV2, the J call TRBJ2-2; D is unclear. Germline CDR1 reads SNHLY; CDR2 reads FYNNEI. Trimming pared 1 base from V and 2 bases from J, leaving 5 bases between. This CDR3 has 14 residues.

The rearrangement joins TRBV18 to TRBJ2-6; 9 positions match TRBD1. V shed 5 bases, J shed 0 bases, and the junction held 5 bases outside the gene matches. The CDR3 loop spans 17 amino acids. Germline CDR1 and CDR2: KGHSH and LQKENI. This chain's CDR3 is CASSFTTGGSGANVLTF. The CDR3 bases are TGTGCCAGCTCATTCACGACAGGGGGCTCTGGGGCCAACGTCCTGACTTTC. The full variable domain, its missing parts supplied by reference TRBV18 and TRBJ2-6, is NAGVMQNPRHLVRRRGQEARLRCSPMKGHSHVYWYRQLPEEGLKFMVYLQKENIIDESGMPKERFSAEFPKEGPSILRIQQVVRGDSAAYFCASSFTTGGSGANVLTFGAGSRLTVL.

Here the CDR3 reads CASSSGGHGYTF. As DNA, the CDR3 is TGCGCCAGCAGCTCAGGGGGTCATGGCTACACCTTC. The chain is built from TRBV5-1 and TRBJ1-2, with 7 bases that match TRBD1. V was pared by 3 bases and J by 6 bases, with 2 bases of the junction left unmatched. Germline V gene sequence: CDR1 SGHRS, CDR2 YFSETQ. CDR3 length: 12 residues.

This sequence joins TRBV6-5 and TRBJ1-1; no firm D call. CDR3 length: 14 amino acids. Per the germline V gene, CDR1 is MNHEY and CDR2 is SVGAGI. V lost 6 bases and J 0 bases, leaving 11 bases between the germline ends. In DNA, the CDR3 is TGTGCCAGCAGCACGGGTCCGGTGAACACTGAAGCTTTCTTT. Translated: CASSTGPVNTEAFF.

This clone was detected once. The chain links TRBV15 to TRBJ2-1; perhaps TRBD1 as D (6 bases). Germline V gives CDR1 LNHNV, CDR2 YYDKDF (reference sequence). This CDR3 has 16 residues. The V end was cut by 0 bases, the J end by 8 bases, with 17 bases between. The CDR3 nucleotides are TGTGCCACCAGCAGAGAACAGGGTAGGGGTGGGGATGAGCAGTTCTTC. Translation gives CATSREQGRGGDEQFF.

The CDR3 spells CASRRGNNQPQHF. The CDR3 DNA reads TGTGCCAGCAGAAGAGGGAATAATCAGCCCCAGCATTTT. The V call is TRBV6-5, the J call TRBJ1-5; D gene ambiguous. The CDR3 is made up of 13 amino acids. The V end lost 6 bases, the J end lost 4 bases, and 10 bases lay between the germline ends. The V gene's germline CDR1 is MNHEY and CDR2 SVGAGI.

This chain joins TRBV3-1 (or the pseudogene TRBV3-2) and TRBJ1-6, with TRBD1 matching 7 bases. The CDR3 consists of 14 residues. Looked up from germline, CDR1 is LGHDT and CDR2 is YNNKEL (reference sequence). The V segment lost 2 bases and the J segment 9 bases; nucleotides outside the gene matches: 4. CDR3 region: CASSQRTGSSPLHF. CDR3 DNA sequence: TGTGCCAGCAGCCAACGGACAGGTTCTTCACCCCTCCACTTT.

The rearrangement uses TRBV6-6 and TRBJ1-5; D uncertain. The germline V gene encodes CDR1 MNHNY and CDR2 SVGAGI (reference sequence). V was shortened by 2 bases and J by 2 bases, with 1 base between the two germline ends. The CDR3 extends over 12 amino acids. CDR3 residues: CASSYGNQPQHF. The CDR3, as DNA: TGTGCCAGCAGTTACGGCAATCAGCCCCAGCATTTT.

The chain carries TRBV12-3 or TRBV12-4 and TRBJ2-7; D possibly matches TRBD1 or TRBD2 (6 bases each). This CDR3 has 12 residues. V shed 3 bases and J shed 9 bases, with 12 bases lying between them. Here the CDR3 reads CASSFWGARQYF. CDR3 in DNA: TGTGCCAGCAGTTTTTGGGGGGCTCGGCAGTACTTC.

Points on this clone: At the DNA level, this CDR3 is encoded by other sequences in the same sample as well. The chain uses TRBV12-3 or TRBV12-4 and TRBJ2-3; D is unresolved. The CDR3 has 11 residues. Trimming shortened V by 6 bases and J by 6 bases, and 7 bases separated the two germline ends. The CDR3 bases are TGTGCCAGCAGCCTGGGGGATACGCAGTATTTT. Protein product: CASSLGDTQYF.

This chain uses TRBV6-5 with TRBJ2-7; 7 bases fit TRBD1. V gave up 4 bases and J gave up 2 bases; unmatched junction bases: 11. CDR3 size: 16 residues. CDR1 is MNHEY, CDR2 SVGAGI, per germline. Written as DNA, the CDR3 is TGTGCCAGCAGTTCCGCGACGACAGGGAAGGCCTACGAGCAGTACTTC. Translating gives CASSSATTGKAYEQYF.

The CDR3 is CATSRGTSGTDTQYF. The CDR3 DNA follows: TGTGCCACCAGCAGAGGGACGTCCGGTACAGATACGCAGTATTTT. This sequence joins TRBV15 and TRBJ2-3; D gene ambiguous. The ends were cut back, 1 base at V and 3 bases at J, with 11 bases in the middle. Germline loops: CDR1 LNHNV, CDR2 YYDKDF (reference sequence). This CDR3 contains 15 residues. The full variable domain, rest sourced from reference TRBV15 and TRBJ2-3, is DAMVIQNPRYQVTQFGKPVTLSCSQTLNHNVMYWYQQKSSQAPKLLFHYYDKDFNNEADTPDNFQSRRPNTSFCFLDIRSPGLGDTAMYLCATSRGTSGTDTQYFGPGTRLTVL.

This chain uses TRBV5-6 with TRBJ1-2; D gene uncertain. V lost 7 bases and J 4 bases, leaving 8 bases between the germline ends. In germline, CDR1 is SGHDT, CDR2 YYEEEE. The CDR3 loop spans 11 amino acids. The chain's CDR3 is CASEGSYGYTF. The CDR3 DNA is TGTGCCAGCGAGGGTAGCTATGGCTACACCTTC.

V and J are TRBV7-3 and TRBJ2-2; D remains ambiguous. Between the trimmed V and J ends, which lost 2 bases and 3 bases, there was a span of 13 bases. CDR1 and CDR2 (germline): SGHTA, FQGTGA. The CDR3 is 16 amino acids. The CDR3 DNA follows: TGTGCCAGCAGCTTACGAAAGGCCGCGGACACCGGGGAGCTGTTTTTT. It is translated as CASSLRKAADTGELFF.

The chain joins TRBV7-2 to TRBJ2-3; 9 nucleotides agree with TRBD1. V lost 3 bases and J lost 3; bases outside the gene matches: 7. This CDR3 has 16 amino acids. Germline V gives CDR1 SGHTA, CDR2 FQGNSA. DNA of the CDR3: TGTGCCAGCAGCTTCGCCACAGGGGGCCGTACAGATACGCAGTATTTT. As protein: CASSFATGGRTDTQYF.

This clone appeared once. In DNA, the CDR3 is TGTGCCAGCAGCCCCCGGGGCAACCCCACTGAAGCTTTCTTT. Translation gives CASSPRGNPTEAFF. The V and J genes are TRBV7-6 and TRBJ1-1, with TRBD1 as a possible D gene (5 bases). Between the trimmed V and J ends, which lost 5 bases and 4 bases, there was a span of 14 bases. CDR3 size: 14 residues. Germline V lookup: CDR1 SGHVS, CDR2 FNYEAQ.

Here the CDR3 reads CASSIDRDRRRPGNTIYF. CDR3 nucleotide sequence: TGTGCCAGTAGTATCGATAGGGACAGGCGGAGACCTGGAAACACCATATATTTT. This sequence joins TRBV19 and TRBJ1-3; 8 positions match TRBD1. After removal of 3 bases from V and 2 bases from J, the junction contained 12 bases not matched to a gene. The CDR3 sequence is 18 residues long. Germline V gene data show CDR1 as LNHDA and CDR2 as SQIVND (reference sequence).

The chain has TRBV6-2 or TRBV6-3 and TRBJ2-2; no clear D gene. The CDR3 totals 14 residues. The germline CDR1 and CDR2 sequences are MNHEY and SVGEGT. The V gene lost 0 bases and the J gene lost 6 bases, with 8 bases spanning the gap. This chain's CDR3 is CASSYSRISGELFF. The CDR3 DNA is TGTGCCAGCAGTTACTCACGGATATCCGGGGAGCTGTTTTTT.

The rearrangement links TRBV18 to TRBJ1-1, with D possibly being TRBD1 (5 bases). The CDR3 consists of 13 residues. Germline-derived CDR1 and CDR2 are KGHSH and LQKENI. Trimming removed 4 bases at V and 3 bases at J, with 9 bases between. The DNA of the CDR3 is TGTGCCAGCTCACGGGGCGTGGACACTGAAGCTTTCTTT. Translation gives CASSRGVDTEAFF.

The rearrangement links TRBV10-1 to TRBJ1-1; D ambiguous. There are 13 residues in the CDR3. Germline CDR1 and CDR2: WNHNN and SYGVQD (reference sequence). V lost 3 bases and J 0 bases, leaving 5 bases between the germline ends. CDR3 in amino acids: CASSDSLNTEAFF. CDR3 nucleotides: TGCGCCAGCAGTGACTCGTTGAACACTGAAGCTTTCTTT.

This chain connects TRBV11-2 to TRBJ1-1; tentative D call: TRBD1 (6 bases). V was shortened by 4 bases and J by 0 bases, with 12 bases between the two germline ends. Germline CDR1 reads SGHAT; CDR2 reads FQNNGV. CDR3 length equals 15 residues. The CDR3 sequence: CASSSGGAVNTEAFF. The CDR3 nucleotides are TGTGCCAGCAGCTCCGGGGGGGCAGTGAACACTGAAGCTTTCTTT. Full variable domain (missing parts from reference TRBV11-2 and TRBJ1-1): EAGVAQSPRYKIIEKRQSVAFWCNPISGHATLYWYQQILGQGPKLLIQFQNNGVVDDSQLPKDRFSAERLKGVDSTLKIQPAKLEDSAVYLCASSSGGAVNTEAFFGQGTRLTVV.

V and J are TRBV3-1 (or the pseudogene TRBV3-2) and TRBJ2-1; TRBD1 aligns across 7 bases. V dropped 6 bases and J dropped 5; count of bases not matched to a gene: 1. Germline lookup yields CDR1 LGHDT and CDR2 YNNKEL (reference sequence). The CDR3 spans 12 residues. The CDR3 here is CASRQGNNEQFF. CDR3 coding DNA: TGTGCCAGCAGACAGGGGAACAATGAGCAGTTCTTC.